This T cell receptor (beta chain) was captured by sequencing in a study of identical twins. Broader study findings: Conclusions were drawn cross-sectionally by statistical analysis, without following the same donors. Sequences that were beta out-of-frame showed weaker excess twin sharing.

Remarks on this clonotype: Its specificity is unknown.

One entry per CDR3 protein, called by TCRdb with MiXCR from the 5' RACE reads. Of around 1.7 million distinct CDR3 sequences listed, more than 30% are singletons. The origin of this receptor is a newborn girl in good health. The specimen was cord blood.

CDR3 DNA: TGTGCCATCAGTGAAGGGGGGGATACGCAGTATTTT. Translating gives CAISEGGDTQYF. The chain couples TRBV10-3 to TRBJ2-3, with D tentatively TRBD1 or TRBD2 (6 bases each). The CDR3 is 12 amino acids. Germline V gene data show CDR1 as ENHRY and CDR2 as SYGVKD. V was clipped by 3 bases and J by 6 bases, with 7 bases between them.